This T cell receptor (beta chain) was found in a study of OX40 agonist ivuxolimab in advanced cancers. General study points: The specificity for antigen of the expanded peripheral T cells was not determined.

On this clone: The target antigen is unknown.

The repertoire was sequenced with immunoSEQ multiplex PCR; TCRdb's copy has only in-frame clones and lacks some. The table lists around 66,000 clones, around 91% of them singletons. This TCR was recovered from an adult with an advanced solid tumor such as melanoma, head and neck, liver or kidney cancer. The starting material was CD4+ or CD8+ T cells sorted from blood, obtained in a trial of the OX40 agonist ivuxolimab.

This CDR3 reads CASSLGENQPQHF. Written as DNA, the CDR3 is TGCGCCAGCAGCCTGGGAGAGAATCAGCCCCAGCATTTT. The rearrangement uses TRBV5-1 and TRBJ1-5; D gene unclear. The germline gives CDR1 SGHRS, CDR2 YFSETQ. V was trimmed by 4 bases and J by 4 bases, leaving 9 bases between them. The length of the CDR3 is 13 residues.